The 30 T cell receptor beta chains below all came from one sample that was sequenced in a study of spatial heterogeneity in lung cancer. Study-level results: One measure, the expanded intratumoral alpha and beta TCR count, tracked tumor mutation counts.

TCRdb ran MiXCR on the 5' RACE reads and lists one entry per CDR3 protein. The sample yields about 9,800 distinct CDR3 sequences, nearly 6.5% seen once. The antigens of these receptors remain unknown. Time point defined: sample taken at primary tumor resection. The sample consisted of lung tumor tissue, taken at surgery. The receptors were sampled from a male donor with early-stage non-small cell lung cancer.

In its sample, this clonotype was seen many times. The chain has TRBV5-4 and TRBJ2-7, with TRBD1 matching 11 bases. The length of the CDR3 is 15 residues. Germline loops: CDR1 SGHNT, CDR2 YYREEE (reference sequence). The V and J ends lost 3 bases and 4 bases, in that order; junction bases with no gene match: 6. As DNA, the CDR3 is TGTGCCAGCAGCTGGCCGGACAGGGGGCGTTACGAGCAGTACTTC. This translates into CASSWPDRGRYEQYF. The full variable domain, rest sourced from reference TRBV5-4 and TRBJ2-7, is ETGVTQSPTHLIKTRGQQVTLRCSSQSGHNTVSWYQQALGQGPQFIFQYYREEENGRGNFPPRFSGLQFPNYSSELNVNALELDDSALYLCASSWPDRGRYEQYFGPGTRLTVT.

This clonotype was seen many times. CDR3 sequence (DNA): TGTGCCAGCAGCCCGCCCGTGTCTAACTATGGCTACACCTTC. Translated, it gives CASSPPVSNYGYTF. The J gene is TRBJ1-2, the V gene TRBV28; D gene unclear. The V end lost 6 bases, the J end lost 0 bases, and 11 bases lay between the germline ends. CDR3 length: 14 amino acids. Germline CDR1 is MDHEN and CDR2 is SYDVKM.

In this sample, this clonotype turned up many times. The rearrangement uses TRBV3-1 and TRBJ2-3; D is possibly TRBD2 (5 bases). This CDR3 is 14 amino acids long. CDR1 LGHDT and CDR2 YNNKEL come from the germline V gene (reference sequence). Trimming took off 4 bases at V and 3 bases at J, with 11 bases between the two ends. CDR3 loop: CASSLSGSTDTQYF. CDR3 nucleotide sequence: TGTGCCAGCAGCCTCAGCGGTTCAACAGATACGCAGTATTTT.

This clonotype showed up many times. This chain links TRBV5-1 with TRBJ2-3, with TRBD2 as a possible D gene (7 bases). The CDR3 spans 18 residues. V was shortened by 4 bases and J by 4 bases, with 25 bases between the two germline ends. The germline V gene has CDR1 SGHRS and CDR2 YFSETQ. CDR3 DNA: TGCGCCAGCAGCCGCGGGGGCCACTTTTTTTCCGGGCCAGATACGCAGTATTTT. It specifies CASSRGGHFFSGPDTQYF.

This clonotype occurred many times. V and J are TRBV5-1 and TRBJ2-3, with 13 bases that match TRBD2. Germline assignment: CDR1 SGHRS and CDR2 YFSETQ. V was clipped by 4 bases and J by 0 bases; unmatched bases: 8. The CDR3 loop spans 18 amino acids. CDR3 nucleotides: TGCGCCAGCAGCCGGGGACTAGCGGGAAGGCCCAGCACAGATACGCAGTATTTT. Translated, it gives CASSRGLAGRPSTDTQYF. Looking up the rest from reference TRBV5-1 and TRBJ2-3 gives the full variable domain: KAGVTQTPRYLIKTRGQQVTLSCSPISGHRSVSWYQQTPGQGLQFLFEYFSETQRNKGNFPGRFSGRQFSNSRSEMNVSTLELGDSALYLCASSRGLAGRPSTDTQYFGPGTRLTVL.

Sample share makes this clonotype medium-sized (0.01 to 0.1%). The chain recombines TRBV28 with TRBJ2-1; 9 bases align to TRBD2. V shed 5 bases, J shed 3 bases, and the junction held 5 bases outside the gene matches. This CDR3 is built from 15 residues. Germline-derived CDR1 and CDR2 are MDHEN and SYDVKM. The chain's CDR3 is CASSRSGSFYNEQFF. For the CDR3, the DNA is TGTGCCAGCAGTCGTAGCGGGAGCTTCTACAATGAGCAGTTCTTC.

By share of the sample, this clonotype is medium-sized (0.01 to 0.1%). This rearrangement joins TRBV4-2 to TRBJ2-7; 9 nucleotides align to TRBD2. The CDR3 totals 17 residues. The V segment lost 1 base and the J segment 3 bases; nucleotides outside the gene matches: 10. Per germline, CDR1 LGHNA and CDR2 YNFKEQ. The CDR3 reads CASSQGPVLAGFYEQYF. CDR3 nucleotides: TGTGCCAGCAGCCAAGGCCCAGTTCTAGCGGGGTTCTACGAGCAGTACTTC.

This clonotype occurred many times. The chain uses TRBV10-3 and TRBJ2-7; TRBD2 aligns across 8 bases. The V and J ends lost 10 bases and 4 bases, in that order; junction bases with no gene match: 15. Germline CDR1 reads ENHRY; CDR2 reads SYGVKD. The CDR3 is 15 residues long. The CDR3 region has the DNA TGTGCCACCCTGACATCAGATAGCGGGAAATACGAGCAGTACTTC. Amino acids: CATLTSDSGKYEQYF.

This clonotype was seen at least ten times. This sequence joins TRBV11-1 and TRBJ2-5; D is possibly TRBD2 (6 bases). This CDR3 is 14 amino acids long. Trimming left V 8 bases short and J 8 bases short, with 21 bases between. The germline gives CDR1 SGHAT, CDR2 FQDESV (reference sequence). As DNA, the CDR3 is TGTGCCAGCGCTCCGACTAGTGGTGGGAGTACCCAGTACTTC. It encodes CASAPTSGGSTQYF. The complete variable domain, with remaining parts taken from reference TRBV11-1 and TRBJ2-5, reads EAEVAQSPRYKITEKSQAVAFWCDPISGHATLYWYRQILGQGPELLVQFQDESVVDDSQLPKDRFSAERLKGVDSTLKIQPAELGDSAMYLCASAPTSGGSTQYFGPGTRLLVL.

By sample share, this clonotype is medium-sized. The chain recombines TRBV28 with TRBJ2-1; D possibly corresponds to TRBD1 (5 bases). Germline values: CDR1 MDHEN, CDR2 SYDVKM. V lost 6 bases and J lost 7, with 16 bases in between. The CDR3 length is 14 residues. In DNA form, the CDR3 reads TGTGCCAGCAGCCTCCAGGGTGTAGAAAATGAGCAGTTCTTC. Translated: CASSLQGVENEQFF.

In DNA form, the CDR3 reads TGTGCCAGCGGGGGCACAGATACGCAGTATTTT. Its translation: CASGGTDTQYF. The chain recombines TRBV2 with TRBJ2-3; D is uncertain. Trimming took 8 bases from V and 1 from J, leaving 4 bases between them. Germline-derived CDR1 and CDR2 are SNHLY and FYNNEI. The CDR3 extends over 11 amino acids.

This clonotype was seen a few times. The J gene is TRBJ2-1, the V gene TRBV11-2, with 9 nucleotides matching TRBD2. CDR1 is SGHAT and CDR2 is FQNNGV in the germline V gene. This CDR3 is 16 amino acids long. J gave up 8 bases and V 2 bases, and 10 bases lay outside the gene matches. This chain's CDR3 is CASSLIPAGGPDEQFF. CDR3 sequence (DNA): TGTGCCAGCAGCTTAATTCCGGCGGGAGGGCCGGATGAGCAGTTCTTC.

There are a few counts of this clonotype. J is TRBJ2-2 and V is TRBV12-3 or TRBV12-4; 9 bases line up with TRBD2. Unmatched junction bases numbered 2, after V lost 3 bases and J lost 3 bases. The CDR3 runs 15 residues. CDR3 loop: CASSFGGRDTGELFF. CDR3 bases: TGTGCCAGCAGTTTCGGCGGGAGGGACACCGGGGAGCTGTTTTTT.

This clonotype turned up a few times. The J gene is TRBJ2-1, the V gene TRBV10-3, with 8 bases lining up with TRBD1. V was clipped by 0 bases and J by 2 bases; unmatched bases: 3. The germline CDR1 and CDR2 sequences are ENHRY and SYGVKD. This CDR3 region has 16 residues. The CDR3 nucleotides are TGTGCCATCAGTGAGTCGGGACAGGTACCCTACAATGAGCAGTTCTTC. Amino acids: CAISESGQVPYNEQFF.

This clonotype has only a few counts. The chain is built from TRBV29-1 and TRBJ2-7; 15 bases align to TRBD2. J gave up 10 bases and V 3 bases, and 4 bases lay outside the gene matches. Germline CDR1 SQVTM, CDR2 ANQGSEA. This CDR3 has 13 residues. The CDR3 loop is CSVEGLAGGFQYF. In nucleotides, the CDR3 is TGCAGCGTTGAGGGACTAGCGGGAGGTTTTCAGTACTTC.

This chain joins TRBV29-1 and TRBJ1-1; D unclear. The CDR3 sequence is 10 residues long. V was pared by 6 bases and J by 4 bases, with 6 bases between. Germline CDR1 SQVTM, CDR2 ANQGSEA. This CDR3 reads CSVKFTEAFF. The CDR3 DNA is TGCAGCGTGAAATTCACTGAAGCTTTCTTT.

This clonotype is judged medium-sized. The V and J genes are TRBV5-1 and TRBJ2-1; 8 positions match TRBD2. Looked up from germline, CDR1 is SGHRS and CDR2 is YFSETQ. The CDR3 is 13 residues long. The junction had 1 base not matched to a gene; V was cut back by 0 bases and J by 8 bases. The CDR3 DNA reads TGCGCCAGCAGCTTGGAACTAGCGGATGAGCAGTTCTTC. Protein: CASSLELADEQFF.

The chain is built from TRBV6-5 and TRBJ2-6; 11 nucleotides agree with TRBD1. Per germline, CDR1 MNHEY and CDR2 SVGAGI. V dropped 5 bases and J dropped 2; count of bases not matched to a gene: 2. CDR3 length: 16 residues. The CDR3 bases are TGTGCCAGCAGTCGGACAGGGGGCGCTGGGGCCAACGTCCTGACTTTC. Translation: CASSRTGGAGANVLTF.

In this sample, this clonotype turned up many times. This chain uses TRBV12-3 or TRBV12-4 with TRBJ2-1; D perhaps matches TRBD1 (5 bases). This CDR3 has 15 residues. V was shortened by 5 bases and J by 8 bases, with 19 bases between the two germline ends. The DNA for the CDR3 is TGTGCCAGCAGTCACACTGATAGCAGGACATATGAGCAGTTCTTC. Protein product: CASSHTDSRTYEQFF.

This clonotype showed up many times. The J gene is TRBJ1-1, the V gene TRBV7-9; D not resolved. The CDR3 length is 13 residues. Trimming took 5 bases from V and 11 from J, leaving 18 bases between them. Germline V gives CDR1 SEHNR, CDR2 FQNEAQ (reference sequence). CDR3: CASSRLTGSVAFF. The CDR3 region has the DNA TGTGCCAGCAGCCGCCTGACTGGCTCCGTGGCTTTCTTT.

This clonotype has ten or more counts. V usage is TRBV18 and J usage is TRBJ1-5; D call uncertain. CDR1 and CDR2 from the germline V gene are KGHSH and LQKENI. This CDR3 has 15 amino acids. The V end was cut by 2 bases, the J end by 3 bases, with 11 bases between. DNA for the CDR3: TGTGCCAGCTCACCAGGGCAGACGTTCAATCAGCCCCAGCATTTT. The encoded protein is CASSPGQTFNQPQHF.

This clonotype was found many times. V gene TRBV29-1 combines with J gene TRBJ2-5, with D possibly being TRBD1 or TRBD2 (5 bases each). From germline, CDR1 is SQVTM and CDR2 ANQGSEA. V was trimmed by 4 bases and J by 2 bases, leaving 14 bases between them. This CDR3 is built from 14 residues. The CDR3 nucleotides are TGCAGCGTTGGAGACGGGACGCCACAAGAGACCCAGTACTTC. Residues: CSVGDGTPQETQYF.

Many counts were recorded for this clonotype. The chain employs TRBV7-2 and TRBJ1-2; the D gene is possibly TRBD1 (6 bases). V was shortened by 2 bases and J by 8 bases, with 21 bases between the two germline ends. From germline, CDR1 is SGHTA and CDR2 FQGNSA. CDR3 length: 16 residues. DNA of the CDR3: TGTGCCAGCAGCTTACTCAGGGGACGAGACCCACGGGGCTACACCTTC. It encodes CASSLLRGRDPRGYTF.

The rearrangement links TRBV20-1 to TRBJ1-1; maybe TRBD1 (5 bases). V lost 3 bases, J lost 0 bases, and 11 bases lay in between. Looked up from germline, CDR1 is DFQATT and CDR2 is SNEGSKA (reference sequence). CDR3 length equals 14 residues. This chain's CDR3 is CSARTAFMNTEAFF. The DNA for the CDR3 is TGCAGTGCTAGGACAGCCTTTATGAACACTGAAGCTTTCTTT.

The table lists this clonotype with many counts. Here the CDR3 DNA reads TGTGCCAGCAGCACCGGACGCACAGATACGCAGTATTTT. It yields the protein CASSTGRTDTQYF. The chain recombines TRBV27 with TRBJ2-3; D is unresolved. CDR1 and CDR2 (germline): MNHEY, SMNVEV (reference sequence). Trimming cost V 6 bases and J 1 base, with 8 bases left between them. CDR3 length equals 13 residues.

There are many counts of this clonotype. The V and J genes are TRBV20-1 and TRBJ2-5; D remains ambiguous. Per germline, CDR1 DFQATT and CDR2 SNEGSKA (reference sequence). The CDR3 runs 12 residues. The V end lost 6 bases, the J end lost 5 bases, and 13 bases lay between the germline ends. The CDR3 DNA reads as TGCAGTGCCGAAAAAATGGGCGAGACCCAGTACTTC. It codes for CSAEKMGETQYF.

This clonotype was detected many times. The V gene is TRBV27, the J gene TRBJ2-3; TRBD2 is a possible D gene (6 bases). This CDR3 is built from 13 residues. Looked up from germline, CDR1 is MNHEY and CDR2 is SMNVEV (reference sequence). V lost 7 bases and J lost 2, with 10 bases in between. The DNA of the CDR3 is TGTGCCAGCAAACGGGGGTCCACAGATACGCAGTATTTT. Translation gives CASKRGSTDTQYF.

Many counts were recorded for this clonotype. The rearrangement links TRBV20-1 to TRBJ2-5; D possibly corresponds to TRBD2 (5 bases). The CDR3 extends over 11 amino acids. V was pared by 3 bases and J by 3 bases, with 5 bases between. Germline V gene data show CDR1 as DFQATT and CDR2 as SNEGSKA (reference sequence). The CDR3 reads CSASGEETQYF. CDR3 sequence (DNA): TGCAGTGCTAGCGGGGAAGAGACCCAGTACTTC.

By sample share, this clonotype is medium-sized. This sequence joins TRBV20-1 and TRBJ2-7; 12 bases are shared with TRBD2. Per the germline V gene, CDR1 is DFQATT and CDR2 is SNEGSKA (reference sequence). The CDR3 totals 14 residues. Trimming took 2 bases from V and 5 from J; bases not matched to a gene: 4. In DNA, the CDR3 is TGCAGTGCTAGACTAGCGGGAGGGCCAGACGAGCAGTACTTC. Residues: CSARLAGGPDEQYF.

This clonotype was counted at least ten times. The chain carries TRBV12-3 or TRBV12-4 and TRBJ2-2; D remains ambiguous. The CDR3 is 13 amino acids. The germline V and J ends were trimmed by 1 base and 6 bases, with 6 bases remaining between them. CDR3 DNA: TGTGCCAGCAGTTTAGAAGGTCCCGGGGAGCTGTTTTTT. Its protein product is CASSLEGPGELFF.